The clone carrying this T cell receptor beta chain came up many times. Its antigen is undetermined. Unique molecular identifiers featured in how the TCRbeta library was prepared. TCRdb re-called the PCR reads with MiXCR, one entry per CDR3 protein. The sample shows about 250,000 distinct CDR3 sequences, under 30% of them seen only once. This specimen belongs to a study of T-cell reconstitution after alpha-beta-depleted transplantation in children. Notes on the study in general: Newly generated T cells supplied most T-cell counts and diversity one year post-transplant. Recipient T cells and thymic progenitors that survived were the source of the high TCRbeta diversity seen at day 60 in some patients. About two months after transplant, alpha-beta T cells reportedly came from several hundred expanded graft clones.

Germline V gene data show CDR1 as SQVTM and CDR2 as ANQGSEA. The germline V and J ends were trimmed by 7 bases and 2 bases, with 12 bases remaining between them. This CDR3 contains 12 residues. The source is a female patient aged 2-9 years who had a stem cell transplant for congenital amegakaryocytic thrombocytopenia, so the T cells may come from the graft donor. This specimen consisted of PBMCs, mostly from graft donor cells, obtained 360 days after TCRalphabeta/CD19-depleted stem cell transplant. The J gene is TRBJ2-7, the V gene TRBV29-1; no firm D call. As DNA, the CDR3 is TGCAGCGGACTGACGTCCCCCTACGAGCAGTACTTC. It yields the protein CSGLTSPYEQYF.